The 9 T cell receptor beta chains in this list originate from one sample, sequenced in a study of OX40 agonist ivuxolimab in advanced cancers. Assay: immunoSEQ multiplex PCR; the TCRdb copy retains only in-frame clones and omits some. The sample has fewer than 65,000 clones, 87% seen once. Sequencing was performed on CD4+ or CD8+ T cells sorted from blood, taken in a trial of the OX40 agonist ivuxolimab. These receptors came from an adult with an advanced solid tumor such as melanoma, head and neck, liver or kidney cancer.

This rearrangement joins TRBV5-4 to TRBJ2-7; D may be TRBD1 (6 bases). V lost 4 bases and J lost 0, with 14 bases in between. This CDR3 comprises 15 residues. The germline V gene encodes CDR1 SGHNT and CDR2 YYREEE (reference sequence). The DNA of the CDR3 is TGTGCCAGCAGCCCAACCGACAGGCCCTCCTACGAGCAGTACTTC. The encoded protein is CASSPTDRPSYEQYF.

This chain connects TRBV4-2 to TRBJ1-3, with no clear D. From germline, CDR1 is LGHNA and CDR2 YNFKEQ. V lost 3 bases and J lost 0, with 15 bases in between. The CDR3 loop spans 17 amino acids. CDR3 residues: CASSQNQQLLSGNTIYF. The DNA of the CDR3 is TGTGCCAGCAGCCAGAACCAACAACTCCTCTCTGGAAACACCATATATTTT.

J is TRBJ2-1 and V is TRBV19, with 9 bases identical to TRBD2. CDR3 length equals 15 residues. Unmatched junction bases numbered 9, after V lost 8 bases and J lost 4 bases. Germline CDR1 LNHDA, CDR2 SQIVND (reference sequence). CDR3 region: CASAPGLAYYNEQFF. CDR3 sequence (DNA): TGTGCCAGTGCGCCGGGACTAGCATATTACAATGAGCAGTTCTTC.

This chain links TRBV27 with TRBJ1-3, with a weak D call TRBD1 (5 bases). CDR1 is MNHEY, CDR2 SMNVEV, per germline (reference sequence). The CDR3 is made up of 17 amino acids. V lost 0 bases, J lost 0 bases, and 12 bases lay in between. The CDR3 sequence: CASSLSPYGGSGNTIYF. As DNA, the CDR3 is TGTGCCAGCAGTTTATCGCCTTACGGGGGCTCTGGAAACACCATATATTTT.

This chain uses TRBV6-1 with TRBJ1-5; 9 nucleotides agree with TRBD1. Looked up from germline, CDR1 is MNHNS and CDR2 is SASEGT. The CDR3 loop spans 13 amino acids. Unmatched junction bases numbered 3, after V lost 8 bases and J lost 4 bases. The CDR3 nucleotides read TGTGCCAGCTCCGGGACAGGGAATCAGCCCCAGCATTTT. Translation gives CASSGTGNQPQHF.

The rearrangement uses TRBV4-1 and TRBJ2-5; TRBD1 is a possible D gene (5 bases). V lost 10 bases and J 5 bases, leaving 17 bases between the germline ends. In germline, CDR1 is MGHRA, CDR2 YSYEKL. The CDR3 is 13 amino acids. The CDR3 nucleotides are TGCGCCATCCCAGGGAAGGGCCGCGAGACCCAGTACTTC. Its translation: CAIPGKGRETQYF.

V and J are TRBV4-3 and TRBJ1-3; 9 bases map to TRBD1. J gave up 0 bases and V 0 bases, and 3 bases lay outside the gene matches. The CDR3 is 17 residues long. Germline CDR1 is LGHNA and CDR2 is YSLEER. CDR3 region: CASSQDGTGPSGNTIYF. As DNA, the CDR3 is TGCGCCAGCAGCCAAGATGGGACAGGGCCCTCTGGAAACACCATATATTTT.

The chain joins TRBV2 to TRBJ2-2; D possibly corresponds to TRBD1 (5 bases). In germline, CDR1 is SNHLY, CDR2 FYNNEI. Trimming cost V 7 bases and J 0 bases, with 21 bases left between them. The CDR3 runs 18 residues. DNA for the CDR3: TGTGCCAGCAATCCCCCTCGCCTCCAGGGCCCGAACACCGGGGAGCTGTTTTTT. This codes for CASNPPRLQGPNTGELFF.

This rearrangement joins TRBV5-1 to TRBJ1-4, with 9 bases matching TRBD1. The CDR3 has 16 residues. Per the germline V gene, CDR1 is SGHRS and CDR2 is YFSETQ. V shed 1 base and J 7 bases; nucleotides not matched to a gene: 8. CDR3 in amino acids: CASSLTGQGRSEKLFF. The CDR3 nucleotides are TGCGCCAGCAGCTTGACCGGACAGGGGAGGAGTGAAAAACTGTTTTTT. Using reference TRBV5-1 and TRBJ1-4 for the parts outside the CDR3, the full variable domain is KAGVTQTPRYLIKTRGQQVTLSCSPISGHRSVSWYQQTPGQGLQFLFEYFSETQRNKGNFPGRFSGRQFSNSRSEMNVSTLELGDSALYLCASSLTGQGRSEKLFFGSGTQLSVL.